Listed below are T cell receptor beta chains from one sample, sequenced in a study of response to subunit inactivated influenza vaccine. MiXCR was run by TCRdb on the RT-PCR reads, yielding one entry per CDR3 protein. This sample has 150,000 or so distinct CDR3 sequences, with approximately 10% found just once. The material sequenced was non-naive T cells sorted from PBMCs, taken around seven weeks after vaccination. These receptors all come from a man in his forties or fifties who received an inactivated influenza vaccine. The CDR3 runs from the conserved cysteine through the conserved F or W. D genes are given only for firm matches. Clone size is given for some rows only: seen once, a few or many times, or a class if the clone is expanded.

cdr3_length j_call v_call clone_size d_call cdr3_aa cdr3_nt
13 TRBJ2-7 TRBV7-2 - - CASSTYGPNEQYF TGTGCCAGCAGCACCTACGGACCCAACGAGCAGTACTTC
18 TRBJ2-7 TRBV15 few TRBD2 CATSRDRGDGTRTYEQYF TGTGCCACCAGCAGAGATAGGGGTGATGGGACTAGAACCTACGAGCAGTACTTC
13 TRBJ2-7 TRBV7-8 many - CASSLVVGSEQYF TGTGCCAGCAGCTTAGTTGTAGGAAGCGAGCAGTACTTC
17 TRBJ1-3 TRBV5-1 many - CASSLGVPGLTGNTIYF TGCGCCAGCAGCTTGGGGGTACCGGGGCTGACTGGAAACACCATATATTTT
16 TRBJ2-2 TRBV4-3 - TRBD1 CASSQDPQGAGGELFF TGCGCCAGCAGCCAAGATCCCCAGGGGGCAGGCGGGGAGCTGTTTTTT
15 TRBJ2-3 TRBV29-1 few - CSVGGTGYSTDTQYF TGCAGCGTGGGGGGAACAGGGTATAGCACAGATACGCAGTATTTT
17 TRBJ2-1 TRBV6-5 few TRBD1 CASSYRPRGHWYNEQFF TGTGCCAGCAGTTACCGTCCCAGGGGGCATTGGTACAATGAGCAGTTCTTC
13 TRBJ2-3 TRBV20-1 many - CSASPQNTDTQYF TGCAGTGCTAGTCCTCAAAACACAGATACGCAGTATTTT
14 TRBJ2-7 TRBV6-4 - - CASQGGISFYEQYF TGTGCCAGTCAGGGGGGGATATCCTTCTACGAGCAGTACTTC
15 TRBJ2-3 TRBV2 - - CASSDRLPTTDTQYF TGTGCCAGCAGTGACCGGCTCCCCACGACAGATACGCAGTATTTT
16 TRBJ2-7 TRBV4-1 - TRBD2 CASSQAPGLAGYEQYF TGCGCCAGCAGCCAGGCCCCGGGACTAGCGGGATACGAGCAGTACTTC
15 TRBJ2-1 TRBV28 few TRBD1 CASRPWGTGGNEQFF TGTGCCAGCAGGCCCTGGGGGACAGGGGGCAATGAGCAGTTCTTC
13 TRBJ1-5 TRBV20-1 - - CSASVGARQPQHF TGCAGTGCTAGCGTGGGGGCGCGACAGCCCCAGCATTTT
15 TRBJ1-2 TRBV4-3 few - CASSPWDGLNYGYTF TGCGCCAGCAGCCCCTGGGACGGACTCAACTATGGCTACACCTTC
14 TRBJ2-1 TRBV7-2 few - CASSRNRGGDEQFF TGTGCCAGCAGCCGTAACAGGGGAGGGGATGAGCAGTTCTTC
14 TRBJ2-7 TRBV28 - TRBD2 CASSFQAGIYEQYF TGTGCCAGCAGTTTCCAAGCGGGGATCTACGAGCAGTACTTC
17 TRBJ2-5 TRBV5-1 few TRBD2 CASSVGLAGGSKETQYF TGCGCCAGCAGCGTCGGACTAGCGGGGGGGTCAAAAGAGACCCAGTACTTC
15 TRBJ1-3 TRBV27 - - CASSSGPGSRNTIYF TGTGCCAGCAGTTCGGGACCCGGCTCAAGAAACACCATATATTTT
14 TRBJ2-7 TRBV3-1 - - CASSPTGSVSEQYF TGTGCCAGCAGCCCAACCGGGAGTGTATCCGAGCAGTACTTC
14 TRBJ2-5 TRBV20-1 - - CSASNLGLPETQYF TGCAGTGCTAGTAATTTGGGACTCCCAGAGACCCAGTACTTC
15 TRBJ2-7 TRBV28 many TRBD1 CASSSRGTGNYEQYF TGTGCCAGCAGTTCCCGGGGGACAGGGAACTACGAGCAGTACTTC
11 TRBJ2-5 TRBV7-2 many - CASSSWETQYF TGTGCCAGCAGCTCCTGGGAGACCCAGTACTTC
12 TRBJ2-7 TRBV3-1 few - CASSQADYEQYF TGTGCCAGCAGCCAGGCAGACTACGAGCAGTACTTC
13 TRBJ2-5 TRBV7-8 - - CASSLAGGGTQYF TGTGCCAGCAGCTTAGCAGGGGGGGGGACCCAGTACTTC
13 TRBJ1-6 TRBV7-9 - - CASSLIGESPLHF TGTGCCAGCAGCTTAATAGGGGAGTCACCCCTCCACTTT
15 TRBJ1-5 TRBV20-1 few - CSASVQMYSNQPQHF TGCAGTGCTAGTGTACAGATGTATAGCAATCAGCCCCAGCATTTT
13 TRBJ2-7 TRBV28 - - CAIRGFSVNEQYF TGTGCCATCCGTGGATTTAGCGTAAACGAGCAGTACTTC
15 TRBJ2-1 TRBV5-1 - TRBD2 CASSRGLVGINEQFF TGCGCCAGCAGCAGGGGACTAGTCGGTATCAATGAGCAGTTCTTC
16 TRBJ1-1 TRBV18 - - CASSPLGARMNTEAFF TGTGCCAGCTCACCACTTGGGGCTAGAATGAACACTGAAGCTTTCTTT
18 TRBJ2-7 TRBV11-1 - TRBD1 CASGRGDRRVYSSYEQYF TGTGCCAGCGGCAGAGGGGACAGGAGAGTGTACAGCTCCTACGAGCAGTACTTC
14 TRBJ2-2 TRBV11-2 many - CASSYKGGTGELFF TGTGCCAGCAGCTACAAAGGGGGCACCGGGGAGCTGTTTTTT
15 TRBJ1-3 TRBV11-2 few TRBD1 CASNRDRGSGNTIYF TGTGCCAGCAACCGGGACAGGGGCTCTGGAAACACCATATATTTT
17 TRBJ2-5 TRBV24-1 few TRBD1 CATSDGSGGRGTKTQYF TGTGCCACCAGTGATGGATCAGGGGGCCGGGGGACGAAGACCCAGTACTTC
15 TRBJ2-1 TRBV27 - - CASKIGTVTYNEQFF TGTGCCAGCAAGATCGGGACGGTTACCTACAATGAGCAGTTCTTC
14 TRBJ2-7 TRBV6-1 few TRBD2 CASRGLAGVYEQYF TGTGCCAGCAGGGGACTAGCGGGAGTCTACGAGCAGTACTTC
15 TRBJ2-5 TRBV20-1 - TRBD2 CSATGLAGLIETQYF TGCAGTGCTACAGGACTAGCGGGGCTGATAGAGACCCAGTACTTC
14 TRBJ2-7 TRBV3-1 - TRBD2 CASSWTSGGREQYF TGTGCCAGCAGCTGGACTAGCGGGGGGAGAGAGCAGTACTTC
15 TRBJ2-2 TRBV25-1 - - CASSESLAHTGELFF TGTGCCAGCAGTGAATCCCTAGCGCACACCGGGGAGCTGTTTTTT
17 TRBJ2-7 TRBV11-2 many TRBD1 CASSPYTHGTGSYEQYF TGTGCCAGCAGTCCTTACACCCACGGGACAGGGTCCTACGAGCAGTACTTC
14 TRBJ1-1 TRBV7-2 few TRBD1 CASSLERTGAEAFF TGTGCCAGCAGCTTAGAAAGGACAGGGGCTGAAGCTTTCTTT
15 TRBJ2-7 TRBV11-2 - TRBD1 CASSQGQWSSYEQYF TGTGCCAGCAGCCAGGGACAGTGGAGCTCCTACGAGCAGTACTTC
14 TRBJ1-1 TRBV30 many - CAWTPGTANTEAFF TGTGCCTGGACCCCCGGGACGGCAAACACTGAAGCTTTCTTT
15 TRBJ2-3 TRBV7-6 - TRBD1 CASSFGTASTDTQYF TGTGCCAGCAGCTTCGGGACAGCTAGCACAGATACGCAGTATTTT
15 TRBJ2-7 TRBV7-2 many TRBD2 CASSLGLVSSYEQYF TGTGCCAGCAGCTTGGGACTAGTCAGCTCCTACGAGCAGTACTTC
14 TRBJ1-1 TRBV5-1 - - CASSPGDLNTEAFF TGCGCCAGCAGCCCAGGGGATTTGAACACTGAAGCTTTCTTT
10 TRBJ2-5 TRBV21-1 few - CASIPGPQYF TGTGCCAGCATCCCGGGGCCCCAGTACTTC